This entry concerns a single T cell receptor (beta chain). Its cognate antigen is unknown. All donors were healthy Caucasians. Using its own MiXCR run on the 5' RACE reads, TCRdb lists one record per CDR3 protein. There are 430,000 or so distinct CDR3 sequences in the sample; roughly 24% occur only once, and approximately 2.9% lies in the top ten. These data originate in a study of identical twins. Study conclusions and caveats: Twins shared out-of-frame alpha sequences with excess low generation probability.

The CDR3 covers 17 residues. CDR1 MNHEY and CDR2 SVGAGI come from the germline V gene. The V gene lost 2 bases and the J gene lost 9 bases, with 23 bases spanning the gap. These data also featured in a second study, about T cells expressing NK-cell markers. That work states: The CD3+CD56-NKG2C+ fraction was also led by these clonotypes in a few donors. It remained uncertain whether the expanded NKG2C+ T cell clones were specific for HCMV antigens.

Material: CD4+ T cells sorted from blood. The V and J genes are TRBV6-5 and TRBJ2-1; perhaps D is TRBD1 or TRBD2 (5 bases each). The origin of this receptor is a woman between 18 and 29 years old in good health. The CDR3 here is CASSYTRGTTPYFEQFF. CDR3 bases: TGTGCCAGCAGTTACACCAGAGGGACGACTCCTTATTTTGAGCAGTTCTTC.